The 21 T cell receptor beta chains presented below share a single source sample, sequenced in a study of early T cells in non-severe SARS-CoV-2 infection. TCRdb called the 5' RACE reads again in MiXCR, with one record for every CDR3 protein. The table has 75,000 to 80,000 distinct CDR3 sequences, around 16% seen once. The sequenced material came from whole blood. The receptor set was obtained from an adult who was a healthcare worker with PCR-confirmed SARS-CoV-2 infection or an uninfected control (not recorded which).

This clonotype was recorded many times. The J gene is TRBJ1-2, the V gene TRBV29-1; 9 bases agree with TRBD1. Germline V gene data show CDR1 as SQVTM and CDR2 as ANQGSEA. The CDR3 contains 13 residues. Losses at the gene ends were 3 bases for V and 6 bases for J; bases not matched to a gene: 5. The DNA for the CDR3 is TGCAGCGTTGAGAGGGGACAGGGAAATGGCTACACCTTC. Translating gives CSVERGQGNGYTF. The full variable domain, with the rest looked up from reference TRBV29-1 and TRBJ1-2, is SAVISQKPSRDICQRGTSLTIQCQVDSQVTMMFWYRQQPGQSLTLIATANQGSEATYESGFVIDKFPISRPNLTFSTLTVSNMSPEDSSIYLCSVERGQGNGYTFGSGTRLTVV.

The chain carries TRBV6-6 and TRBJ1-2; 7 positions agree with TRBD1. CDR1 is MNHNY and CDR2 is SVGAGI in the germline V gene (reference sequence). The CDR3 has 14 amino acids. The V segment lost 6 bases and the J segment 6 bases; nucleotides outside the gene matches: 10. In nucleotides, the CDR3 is TGTGCCAGCAGGGAAAGGGGGGACAGCCATGGCTACACCTTC. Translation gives CASRERGDSHGYTF.

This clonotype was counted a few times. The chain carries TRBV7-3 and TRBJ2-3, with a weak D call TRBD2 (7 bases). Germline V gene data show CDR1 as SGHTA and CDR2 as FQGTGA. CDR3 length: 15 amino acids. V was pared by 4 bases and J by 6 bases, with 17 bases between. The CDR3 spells CASSSPPGGGDTQYF. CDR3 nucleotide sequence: TGTGCCAGCAGCTCCCCGCCCGGCGGGGGCGATACGCAGTATTTT. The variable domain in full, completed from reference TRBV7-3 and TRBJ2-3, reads GAGVSQTPSNKVTEKGKYVELRCDPISGHTALYWYRQSLGQGPEFLIYFQGTGAADDSGLPNDRFFAVRPEGSVSTLKIQRTERGDSAVYLCASSSPPGGGDTQYFGPGTRLTVL.

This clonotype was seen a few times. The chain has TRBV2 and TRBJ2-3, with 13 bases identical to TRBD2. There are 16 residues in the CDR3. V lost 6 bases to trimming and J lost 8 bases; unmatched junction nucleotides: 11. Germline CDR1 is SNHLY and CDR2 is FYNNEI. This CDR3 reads CASSIGLAGEFGTQYF. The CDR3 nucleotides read TGTGCCAGCAGCATCGGACTAGCGGGGGAGTTTGGTACGCAGTATTTT.

CDR3 sequence (DNA): TGTGCCAGCTCACCTACCCCGGGCGAGGCTGGGCAGTTCTTC. It translates to CASSPTPGEAGQFF. The chain links TRBV18 to TRBJ2-1; D is unresolved. The CDR3 totals 14 residues. Germline lookup yields CDR1 KGHSH and CDR2 LQKENI. V shed 3 bases and J shed 12 bases, with 18 bases lying between them.

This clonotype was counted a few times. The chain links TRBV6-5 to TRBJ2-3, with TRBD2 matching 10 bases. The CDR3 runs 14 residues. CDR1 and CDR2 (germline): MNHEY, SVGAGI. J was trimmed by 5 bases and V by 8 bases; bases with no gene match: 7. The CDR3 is CASESGRAEDTQYF. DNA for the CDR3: TGTGCCAGCGAAAGCGGGAGGGCGGAAGATACGCAGTATTTT.

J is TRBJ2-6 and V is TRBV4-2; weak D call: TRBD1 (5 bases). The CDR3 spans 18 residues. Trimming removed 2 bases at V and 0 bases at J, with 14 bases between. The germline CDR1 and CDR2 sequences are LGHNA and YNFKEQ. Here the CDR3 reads CASSQFQGRTSGANVLTF. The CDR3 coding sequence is TGTGCCAGCAGCCAATTCCAGGGCCGTACCTCTGGGGCCAACGTCCTGACTTTC.

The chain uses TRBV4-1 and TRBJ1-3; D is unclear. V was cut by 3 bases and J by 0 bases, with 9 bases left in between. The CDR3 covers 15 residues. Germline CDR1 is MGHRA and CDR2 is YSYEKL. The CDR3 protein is CASSHPGSSGNTIYF. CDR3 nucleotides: TGCGCCAGCAGCCACCCTGGCAGCTCTGGAAACACCATATATTTT.

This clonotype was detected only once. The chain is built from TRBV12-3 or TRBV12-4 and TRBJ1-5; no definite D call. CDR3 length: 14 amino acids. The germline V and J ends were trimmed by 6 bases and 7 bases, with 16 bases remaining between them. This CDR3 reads CASSPVLLGQPQHF. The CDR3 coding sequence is TGTGCCAGCAGCCCCGTCTTGCTCGGGCAGCCCCAGCATTTT.

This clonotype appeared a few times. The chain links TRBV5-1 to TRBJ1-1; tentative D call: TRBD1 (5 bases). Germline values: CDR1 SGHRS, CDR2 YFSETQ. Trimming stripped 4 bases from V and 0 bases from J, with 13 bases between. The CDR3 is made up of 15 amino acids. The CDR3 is CASSLARQMNTEAFF. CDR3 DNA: TGCGCCAGCAGCCTGGCTAGACAGATGAACACTGAAGCTTTCTTT.

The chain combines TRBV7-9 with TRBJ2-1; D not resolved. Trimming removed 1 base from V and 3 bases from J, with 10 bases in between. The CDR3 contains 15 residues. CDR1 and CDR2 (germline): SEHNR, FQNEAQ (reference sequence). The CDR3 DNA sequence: TGTGCCAGCAGCTTAGGTTCCCTTGTCTACAATGAGCAGTTCTTC. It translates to CASSLGSLVYNEQFF.

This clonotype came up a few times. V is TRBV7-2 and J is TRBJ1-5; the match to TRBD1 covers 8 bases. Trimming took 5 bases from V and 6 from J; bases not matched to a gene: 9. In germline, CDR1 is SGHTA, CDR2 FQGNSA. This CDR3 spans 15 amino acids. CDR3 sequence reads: CASSRPGGGGQPQHF. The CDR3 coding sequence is TGTGCCAGCAGCCGACCAGGGGGCGGGGGTCAGCCCCAGCATTTT.

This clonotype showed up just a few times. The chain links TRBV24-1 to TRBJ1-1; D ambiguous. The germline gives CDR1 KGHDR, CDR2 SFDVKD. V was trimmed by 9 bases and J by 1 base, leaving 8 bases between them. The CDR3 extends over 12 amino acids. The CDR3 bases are TGTGCCACCCAAGACCCGAACACTGAAGCTTTCTTT. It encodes CATQDPNTEAFF.

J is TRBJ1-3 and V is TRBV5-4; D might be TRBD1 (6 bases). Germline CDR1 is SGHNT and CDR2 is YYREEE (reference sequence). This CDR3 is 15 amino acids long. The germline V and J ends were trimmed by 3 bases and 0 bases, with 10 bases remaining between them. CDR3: CASSSRDNSGNTIYF. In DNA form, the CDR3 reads TGTGCCAGCAGCTCCCGGGACAACTCTGGAAACACCATATATTTT. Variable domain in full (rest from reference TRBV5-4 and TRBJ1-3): ETGVTQSPTHLIKTRGQQVTLRCSSQSGHNTVSWYQQALGQGPQFIFQYYREEENGRGNFPPRFSGLQFPNYSSELNVNALELDDSALYLCASSSRDNSGNTIYFGEGSWLTVV.

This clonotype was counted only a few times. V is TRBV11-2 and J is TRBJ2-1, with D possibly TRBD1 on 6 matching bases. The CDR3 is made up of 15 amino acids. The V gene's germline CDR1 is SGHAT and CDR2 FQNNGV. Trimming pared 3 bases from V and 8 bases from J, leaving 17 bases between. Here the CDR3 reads CASSLGDTLRDEQFF. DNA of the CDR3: TGTGCCAGCAGCTTGGGGGACACACTCAGGGATGAGCAGTTCTTC.

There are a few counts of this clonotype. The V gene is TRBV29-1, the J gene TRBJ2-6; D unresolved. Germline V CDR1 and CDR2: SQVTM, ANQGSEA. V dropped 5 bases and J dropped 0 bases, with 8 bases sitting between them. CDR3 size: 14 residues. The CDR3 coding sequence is TGCAGCGTTAGCCTCTTCTCTGGGGCCAACGTCCTGACTTTC. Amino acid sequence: CSVSLFSGANVLTF. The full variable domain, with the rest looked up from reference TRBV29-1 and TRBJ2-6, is SAVISQKPSRDICQRGTSLTIQCQVDSQVTMMFWYRQQPGQSLTLIATANQGSEATYESGFVIDKFPISRPNLTFSTLTVSNMSPEDSSIYLCSVSLFSGANVLTFGAGSRLTVL.

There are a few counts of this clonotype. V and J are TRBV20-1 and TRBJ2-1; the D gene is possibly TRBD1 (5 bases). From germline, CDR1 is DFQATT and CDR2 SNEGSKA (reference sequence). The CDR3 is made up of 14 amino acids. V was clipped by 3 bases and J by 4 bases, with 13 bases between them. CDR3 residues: CSARTAPLYNEQFF. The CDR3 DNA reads TGCAGTGCTAGGACAGCGCCACTTTACAATGAGCAGTTCTTC.

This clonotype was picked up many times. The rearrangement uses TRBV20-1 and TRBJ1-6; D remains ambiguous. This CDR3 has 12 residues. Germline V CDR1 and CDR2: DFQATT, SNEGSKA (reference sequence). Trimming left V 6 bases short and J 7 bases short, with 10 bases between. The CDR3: CSAFDGNSPLHF. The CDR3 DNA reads TGCAGTGCCTTCGACGGGAATTCACCCCTCCACTTT.

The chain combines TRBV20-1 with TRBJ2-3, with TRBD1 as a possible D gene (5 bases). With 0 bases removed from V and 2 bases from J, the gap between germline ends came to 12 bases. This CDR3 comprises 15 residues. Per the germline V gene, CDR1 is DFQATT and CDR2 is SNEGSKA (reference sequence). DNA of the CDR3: TGCAGTGCTAGAGATCAGGGAATTTTCACAGATACGCAGTATTTT. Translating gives CSARDQGIFTDTQYF.

The CDR3 sequence is CASSPDSDTQYF. The DNA of the CDR3 is TGTGCCAGCTCACCAGATTCTGATACGCAGTATTTT. The rearrangement joins TRBV18 to TRBJ2-3; no clear D. The CDR3 is made up of 12 amino acids. Trimming removed 2 bases at V and 6 bases at J, with 6 bases between. CDR1 is KGHSH, CDR2 LQKENI, per germline.

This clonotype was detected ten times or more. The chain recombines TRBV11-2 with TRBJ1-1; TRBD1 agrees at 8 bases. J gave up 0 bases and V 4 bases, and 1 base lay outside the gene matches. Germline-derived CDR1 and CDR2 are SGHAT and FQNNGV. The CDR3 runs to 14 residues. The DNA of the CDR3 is TGTGCCAGCAGCTCCAGGGGGCTGAACACTGAAGCTTTCTTT. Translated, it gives CASSSRGLNTEAFF.